This T cell receptor (beta chain) was documented in a study of OX40 agonist ivuxolimab in advanced cancers. Sequencing was performed with immunoSEQ multiplex PCR; in TCRdb, only in-frame clones are kept and a portion is missing. The repertoire holds almost 70,000 clones, with more than 85% as singletons. Samples of blood were obtained at baseline, on cycle 4 day 1, and on cycle 7 day 1. The sequences come from CD4+ or CD8+ T cells sorted from blood, collected in a trial of the OX40 agonist ivuxolimab. This TCR came from an adult with an advanced solid tumor such as melanoma, head and neck, liver or kidney cancer.

CDR3 in amino acids: CASGRDRAYEQYF. CDR3 coding DNA: TGTGCTAGTGGGAGGGACAGAGCCTACGAGCAGTACTTC. This chain links TRBV12-5 with TRBJ2-7; TRBD1 matches at 7 bases. The CDR3 spans 13 residues. Trimming cost V 6 bases and J 2 bases; bases outside gene matches: 4. Germline V gene data show CDR1 as LGHNT and CDR2 as FRNRAP.